These T cell receptor beta chains were read from a single sample in a study of cytomegalovirus exposure and HLA in healthy donors. Profiled with immunoSEQ multiplex PCR; TCRdb holds only in-frame clones, not every one. The table lists some 78,000 clones, approximately 72% of them singletons. Material for sequencing was PBMCs. The receptor source for this set is a woman in her forties in good health and CMV-seropositive. Each CDR3 is given with its conserved first and last residue. The order of the fields is clone size, J gene, V gene, D gene, CDR3 protein, CDR3 DNA. A D gene is named only where the DNA matches it firmly. Expanded clones get a size class; other rows say once, few or many, or leave the size out.

abundance: -; j_gene: TRBJ2-3; v_gene: TRBV6-5; d_gene: -; CDR3aa: CASSYPTFADTQYF; CDR3nt: TGTGCCAGCAGTTACCCGACTTTCGCAGATACGCAGTATTTT
abundance: few; j_gene: TRBJ1-1; v_gene: TRBV29-1; d_gene: -; CDR3aa: CSVDRGAEAFF; CDR3nt: TGCAGCGTTGATCGGGGGGCTGAAGCTTTCTTT
abundance: -; j_gene: TRBJ2-4; v_gene: TRBV2; d_gene: TRBD1; CDR3aa: CASSPSTGAKNIQYF; CDR3nt: TGTGCCAGCAGTCCGTCGACAGGGGCCAAAAACATTCAGTACTTC
abundance: -; j_gene: TRBJ1-4; v_gene: TRBV5-1; d_gene: TRBD1; CDR3aa: CASSSGTENEKLFF; CDR3nt: TGCGCCAGCAGCTCCGGGACAGAGAATGAAAAACTGTTTTTT
abundance: -; j_gene: TRBJ2-7; v_gene: TRBV7-2; d_gene: TRBD2; CDR3aa: CASSLAGTSGGYEQYF; CDR3nt: TGTGCCAGCAGCTTAGCAGGGACTAGCGGGGGTTACGAGCAGTACTTC
abundance: -; j_gene: TRBJ2-7; v_gene: TRBV27; d_gene: TRBD1; CDR3aa: CASTPTGVSYEQYF; CDR3nt: TGTGCCAGCACTCCCACAGGGGTGAGCTACGAGCAGTACTTC
abundance: -; j_gene: TRBJ1-1; v_gene: TRBV4-3; d_gene: -; CDR3aa: CASSQDLAKRTEAFF; CDR3nt: TGCGCCAGCAGCCAAGATTTGGCCAAGCGGACTGAAGCTTTCTTT
abundance: -; j_gene: TRBJ1-1; v_gene: TRBV11-3; d_gene: -; CDR3aa: CASSLVGGAEAFF; CDR3nt: TGTGCCAGCAGCTTAGTTGGAGGGGCTGAAGCTTTCTTT
abundance: few; j_gene: TRBJ1-2; v_gene: TRBV7-9; d_gene: TRBD1; CDR3aa: CASSLTGEHYGYTF; CDR3nt: TGTGCCAGCAGCTTAACAGGGGAGCACTATGGCTACACCTTC
abundance: -; j_gene: TRBJ2-7; v_gene: TRBV5-1; d_gene: TRBD1; CDR3aa: CASSPGQGYYEQYF; CDR3nt: TGCGCCAGCAGCCCGGGACAGGGGTACTACGAGCAGTACTTC
abundance: -; j_gene: TRBJ2-5; v_gene: TRBV5-1; d_gene: TRBD1; CDR3aa: CASSSNSDRGEETQYF; CDR3nt: TGCGCCAGCAGCTCTAATTCGGACAGGGGGGAAGAGACCCAGTACTTC
abundance: -; j_gene: TRBJ2-1; v_gene: TRBV5-1; d_gene: -; CDR3aa: CASSVGGPYNEQFF; CDR3nt: TGCGCCAGCAGCGTGGGGGGGCCCTACAATGAGCAGTTCTTC
abundance: -; j_gene: TRBJ1-2; v_gene: TRBV27; d_gene: TRBD1; CDR3aa: CASKSLLGGTCGYTF; CDR3nt: TGTGCCAGCAAGTCCCTACTAGGGGGCACTTGTGGCTACACCTTC
abundance: -; j_gene: TRBJ2-1; v_gene: TRBV7-2; d_gene: TRBD1; CDR3aa: CASSLRQGRNEQFF; CDR3nt: TGTGCCAGCAGCCTTCGACAGGGGCGGAATGAGCAGTTCTTC
abundance: -; j_gene: TRBJ1-1; v_gene: TRBV29-1; d_gene: -; CDR3aa: CSVQGFNTEAFF; CDR3nt: TGCAGCGTACAGGGTTTTAACACTGAAGCTTTCTTT
abundance: -; j_gene: TRBJ2-7; v_gene: TRBV28; d_gene: TRBD1; CDR3aa: CASSEPGQGSSYEQYF; CDR3nt: TGTGCCAGCAGTGAACCCGGACAGGGGAGCTCCTACGAGCAGTACTTC
abundance: -; j_gene: TRBJ1-5; v_gene: TRBV9; d_gene: -; CDR3aa: CASSVESGGNQPQHF; CDR3nt: TGTGCCAGCAGCGTAGAATCAGGGGGCAATCAGCCCCAGCATTTT
abundance: -; j_gene: TRBJ2-7; v_gene: TRBV2; d_gene: TRBD2; CDR3aa: CASVFGLAGGRSEQYF; CDR3nt: TGTGCCAGCGTGTTCGGACTAGCGGGAGGGCGTAGCGAGCAGTACTTC
abundance: -; j_gene: TRBJ1-2; v_gene: TRBV28; d_gene: -; CDR3aa: CASSPPGPGNYGYTF; CDR3nt: TGTGCCAGCAGTCCTCCAGGGCCTGGGAACTATGGCTACACCTTC
abundance: -; j_gene: TRBJ2-6; v_gene: TRBV19; d_gene: -; CDR3aa: CASSPLLRYSGANVLTF; CDR3nt: TGTGCCAGTAGTCCCCTGCTCAGATACTCTGGGGCCAACGTCCTGACTTTC
abundance: -; j_gene: TRBJ1-5; v_gene: TRBV19; d_gene: -; CDR3aa: CASSILGGSNQPQHF; CDR3nt: TGTGCCAGTAGTATACTTGGGGGCAGCAATCAGCCCCAGCATTTT
abundance: -; j_gene: TRBJ2-7; v_gene: TRBV1; d_gene: -; CDR3aa: CTSSQVVTSVGSYEQYF; CDR3nt: TGCACCAGCAGCCAAGTGGTGACTAGCGTTGGGAGCTACGAGCAGTACTTC
abundance: -; j_gene: TRBJ1-3; v_gene: TRBV30; d_gene: TRBD1; CDR3aa: CAWSGIGQGAGISGNTIYF; CDR3nt: TGTGCCTGGAGTGGGATCGGACAGGGGGCAGGTATCTCTGGAAACACCATATATTTT
abundance: once; j_gene: TRBJ1-1; v_gene: TRBV30; d_gene: -; CDR3aa: CAWSGSTEAFF; CDR3nt: TGTGCCTGGAGTGGTAGCACTGAAGCTTTCTTT
abundance: -; j_gene: TRBJ2-1; v_gene: TRBV5-1; d_gene: -; CDR3aa: CASSLDPGTINEQFF; CDR3nt: TGCGCCAGCAGCTTGGACCCCGGGACAATCAATGAGCAGTTCTTC
abundance: -; j_gene: TRBJ1-3; v_gene: TRBV28; d_gene: -; CDR3aa: CASSLFGSTIYF; CDR3nt: TGTGCCAGCAGTTTATTCGGGAGCACCATATATTTT
abundance: -; j_gene: TRBJ1-3; v_gene: TRBV10-3; d_gene: -; CDR3aa: CAISEEGVQARNTIYF; CDR3nt: TGTGCCATCAGTGAGGAGGGAGTGCAGGCCAGAAACACCATATATTTT
abundance: -; j_gene: TRBJ2-3; v_gene: TRBV19; d_gene: -; CDR3aa: CASRSSTDTQYF; CDR3nt: TGTGCCAGTAGATCTAGCACAGATACGCAGTATTTT
abundance: -; j_gene: TRBJ2-1; v_gene: TRBV7-9; d_gene: -; CDR3aa: CASSTEDSSYNEQFF; CDR3nt: TGTGCCAGCAGCACTGAAGACAGTTCCTACAATGAGCAGTTCTTC
abundance: -; j_gene: TRBJ2-3; v_gene: TRBV10-3; d_gene: TRBD2; CDR3aa: CAIRGLAADTQYF; CDR3nt: TGTGCCATCAGGGGACTAGCGGCGGATACGCAGTATTTT
abundance: -; j_gene: TRBJ1-2; v_gene: TRBV14; d_gene: -; CDR3aa: CASSPNGKVTLYGYTF; CDR3nt: TGTGCCAGCAGCCCGAACGGGAAGGTGACCCTCTATGGCTACACCTTC
abundance: -; j_gene: TRBJ2-1; v_gene: TRBV4-2; d_gene: TRBD2; CDR3aa: CASSQDSAGAVNNEQFF; CDR3nt: TGTGCCAGCAGCCAGGACTCAGCGGGAGCTGTCAACAATGAGCAGTTCTTC
abundance: -; j_gene: TRBJ2-5; v_gene: TRBV11-2; d_gene: TRBD1; CDR3aa: CASSLAGTGGLTQYF; CDR3nt: TGTGCCAGCAGCTTGGCCGGGACAGGGGGGTTGACCCAGTACTTC
abundance: few; j_gene: TRBJ1-1; v_gene: TRBV6-5; d_gene: -; CDR3aa: CASSYSEGNTEAFF; CDR3nt: TGTGCCAGCAGTTACTCGGAGGGGAACACTGAAGCTTTCTTT
abundance: few; j_gene: TRBJ1-2; v_gene: TRBV5-6; d_gene: -; CDR3aa: CASSLVDGADYGYTF; CDR3nt: TGTGCCAGCAGCTTGGTCGATGGGGCGGACTATGGCTACACCTTC
abundance: -; j_gene: TRBJ1-1; v_gene: TRBV29-1; d_gene: -; CDR3aa: CSVELGMNTEAFF; CDR3nt: TGCAGCGTTGAACTGGGCATGAACACTGAAGCTTTCTTT
abundance: -; j_gene: TRBJ1-6; v_gene: TRBV19; d_gene: TRBD1; CDR3aa: CASIIVRRDRASSPLHF; CDR3nt: TGTGCCAGTATAATCGTCAGGAGGGACAGGGCAAGTTCACCCCTCCACTTT
abundance: -; j_gene: TRBJ2-7; v_gene: TRBV28; d_gene: -; CDR3aa: CASTRPAGQPQYEQYF; CDR3nt: TGTGCCAGCACACGACCGGCGGGCCAACCCCAGTATGAGCAGTACTTC
abundance: -; j_gene: TRBJ2-3; v_gene: TRBV29-1; d_gene: TRBD2; CDR3aa: CSSLAGEFTQYF; CDR3nt: TGCAGCTCTCTAGCGGGAGAGTTTACGCAGTATTTT
abundance: -; j_gene: TRBJ1-5; v_gene: TRBV28; d_gene: TRBD1; CDR3aa: CASRGGNRGRSNQPQHF; CDR3nt: TGTGCCAGCAGAGGCGGTAACAGGGGGCGCAGCAATCAGCCCCAGCATTTT
abundance: few; j_gene: TRBJ1-2; v_gene: TRBV6-1; d_gene: -; CDR3aa: CASIYRGIGYGYTF; CDR3nt: TGTGCCAGCATATATCGGGGGATCGGCTATGGCTACACCTTC
abundance: many; j_gene: TRBJ1-5; v_gene: TRBV6-1; d_gene: -; CDR3aa: CASSETGNNQPQHF; CDR3nt: TGTGCCAGCAGTGAGACAGGTAACAATCAGCCCCAGCATTTT
abundance: -; j_gene: TRBJ1-1; v_gene: TRBV18; d_gene: TRBD1; CDR3aa: CASSPDVTGGLLTSAFF; CDR3nt: TGTGCCAGCTCACCAGACGTGACAGGGGGGCTTCTAACTTCGGCTTTCTTT
abundance: -; j_gene: TRBJ1-6; v_gene: TRBV2; d_gene: -; CDR3aa: CASSEIGGASYNSPLHF; CDR3nt: TGTGCCAGCAGTGAAATCGGCGGGGCATCCTATAATTCACCCCTCCACTTT
abundance: -; j_gene: TRBJ1-2; v_gene: TRBV6-1; d_gene: -; CDR3aa: CASRKATDPNYGYPF; CDR3nt: TGTGCCAGCAGGAAGGCGACGGATCCTAACTATGGCTACCCCTTC
abundance: -; j_gene: TRBJ1-5; v_gene: TRBV5-6; d_gene: -; CDR3aa: CASSLMGARQPQHF; CDR3nt: TGTGCCAGCAGCTTGATGGGGGCGAGGCAGCCCCAGCATTTT
abundance: -; j_gene: TRBJ2-3; v_gene: TRBV5-4; d_gene: -; CDR3aa: CASSLTGPDTQYF; CDR3nt: TGTGCCAGCAGCTTGACAGGGCCAGATACGCAGTATTTT
abundance: -; j_gene: TRBJ2-7; v_gene: TRBV7-2; d_gene: TRBD1; CDR3aa: CASSGGTGMSYEQYF; CDR3nt: TGTGCCAGCAGCGGGGGGACAGGGATGTCCTACGAGCAGTACTTC
abundance: -; j_gene: TRBJ2-5; v_gene: TRBV10-2; d_gene: TRBD1; CDR3aa: CASRRDRGGIETQYF; CDR3nt: TGCGCCAGCAGAAGGGACAGGGGGGGCATAGAGACCCAGTACTTC
abundance: -; j_gene: TRBJ2-2; v_gene: TRBV28; d_gene: TRBD2; CDR3aa: CASRPTSGANTGELFF; CDR3nt: TGTGCCAGCAGGCCAACTAGCGGGGCGAACACCGGGGAGCTGTTTTTT
abundance: -; j_gene: TRBJ2-4; v_gene: TRBV6-1; d_gene: TRBD2; CDR3aa: CASTLGRENIQYF; CDR3nt: TGTGCCAGCACCCTCGGGAGGGAGAACATTCAGTACTTC
abundance: once; j_gene: TRBJ2-2; v_gene: TRBV7-9; d_gene: TRBD2; CDR3aa: CASSLDTTSAAGELFF; CDR3nt: TGTGCCAGCAGCTTAGACACAACTAGCGCAGCCGGGGAGCTGTTTTTT
abundance: few; j_gene: TRBJ1-1; v_gene: TRBV19; d_gene: -; CDR3aa: CASSITEGGTEAFF; CDR3nt: TGTGCCAGTAGTATTACGGAGGGAGGCACTGAAGCTTTCTTT
abundance: -; j_gene: TRBJ2-5; v_gene: TRBV7-2; d_gene: TRBD2; CDR3aa: CASSPNPGGPGETQYF; CDR3nt: TGTGCCAGCAGCCCCAACCCGGGGGGGCCAGGAGAGACCCAGTACTTC
abundance: -; j_gene: TRBJ2-7; v_gene: TRBV4-1; d_gene: -; CDR3aa: CASSPQESQRVAYEQYF; CDR3nt: TGCGCCAGCAGCCCCCAAGAGAGTCAGCGGGTGGCCTACGAGCAGTACTTC
abundance: -; j_gene: TRBJ2-7; v_gene: TRBV7-6; d_gene: -; CDR3aa: CASSLGDPKTYEQYF; CDR3nt: TGTGCCAGCAGCTTAGGTGATCCTAAAACCTACGAGCAGTACTTC
abundance: -; j_gene: TRBJ1-3; v_gene: TRBV28; d_gene: TRBD1; CDR3aa: CASRLIRDRTNTIYF; CDR3nt: TGTGCCAGCAGACTAATCCGGGACAGGACAAACACCATATATTTT
abundance: -; j_gene: TRBJ1-1; v_gene: TRBV19; d_gene: -; CDR3aa: CASIKETNTEAFF; CDR3nt: TGTGCCAGTATCAAGGAGACGAACACTGAAGCTTTCTTT
abundance: -; j_gene: TRBJ2-5; v_gene: TRBV25-1; d_gene: -; CDR3aa: CASSELVRETQYF; CDR3nt: TGTGCCAGCAGTGAATTAGTTCGGGAGACCCAGTACTTC
abundance: -; j_gene: TRBJ1-1; v_gene: TRBV19; d_gene: -; CDR3aa: CASSLMEGATEAFF; CDR3nt: TGTGCCAGTAGCCTCATGGAAGGGGCCACTGAAGCTTTCTTT